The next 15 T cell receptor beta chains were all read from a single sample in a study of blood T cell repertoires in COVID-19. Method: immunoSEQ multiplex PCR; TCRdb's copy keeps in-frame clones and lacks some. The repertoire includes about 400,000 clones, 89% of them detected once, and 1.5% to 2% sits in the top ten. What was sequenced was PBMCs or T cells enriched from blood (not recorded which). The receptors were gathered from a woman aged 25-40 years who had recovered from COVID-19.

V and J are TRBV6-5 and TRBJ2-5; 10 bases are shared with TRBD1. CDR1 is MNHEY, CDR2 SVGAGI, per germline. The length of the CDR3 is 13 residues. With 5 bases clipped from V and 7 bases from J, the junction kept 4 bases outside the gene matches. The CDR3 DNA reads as TGTGCCAGCAGTCCGGGACAGGGGAGGACCCAGTACTTC. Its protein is CASSPGQGRTQYF.

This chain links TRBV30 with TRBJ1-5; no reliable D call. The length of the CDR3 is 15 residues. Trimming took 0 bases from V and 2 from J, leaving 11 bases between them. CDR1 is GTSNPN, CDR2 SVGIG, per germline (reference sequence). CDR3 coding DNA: TGTGCCTGGAGTGTGGGGTCTAGCGGCAATCAGCCCCAGCATTTT. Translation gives CAWSVGSSGNQPQHF.

The CDR3 nucleotides are TGTGCCAGCAGGTCATTCAAGCTAGGCTCCTACGAGCAGTACTTC. The encoded protein is CASRSFKLGSYEQYF. The J gene is TRBJ2-7, the V gene TRBV27; D remains ambiguous. V lost 6 bases and J lost 0, with 15 bases in between. Germline-derived CDR1 and CDR2 are MNHEY and SMNVEV (reference sequence). The CDR3 is 15 residues long.

The CDR3 nucleotides read TGTGCCTGGCCTGTTAGCAATCAGCCCCAGCATTTT. Translating it yields CAWPVSNQPQHF. This chain links TRBV30 with TRBJ1-5, with no clear D. The CDR3 has 12 residues. Germline V CDR1 and CDR2: GTSNPN, SVGIG (reference sequence). Between the trimmed V and J ends, which lost 5 bases and 0 bases, there was a span of 5 bases. Full variable domain (missing parts from reference TRBV30 and TRBJ1-5): SQTIHQWPATLVQPVGSPLSLECTVEGTSNPNLYWYRQAAGRGLQLLFYSVGIGQISSEVPQNLSASRPQDRQFILSSKKLLLSDSGFYLCAWPVSNQPQHFGDGTRLSIL.

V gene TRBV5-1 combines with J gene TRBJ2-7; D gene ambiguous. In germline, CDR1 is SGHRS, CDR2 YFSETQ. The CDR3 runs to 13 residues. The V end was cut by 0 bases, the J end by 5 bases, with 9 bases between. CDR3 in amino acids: CASSLELADEQYF. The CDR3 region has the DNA TGCGCCAGCAGCTTGGAGTTGGCGGACGAGCAGTACTTC. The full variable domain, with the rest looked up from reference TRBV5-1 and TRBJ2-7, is KAGVTQTPRYLIKTRGQQVTLSCSPISGHRSVSWYQQTPGQGLQFLFEYFSETQRNKGNFPGRFSGRQFSNSRSEMNVSTLELGDSALYLCASSLELADEQYFGPGTRLTVT.

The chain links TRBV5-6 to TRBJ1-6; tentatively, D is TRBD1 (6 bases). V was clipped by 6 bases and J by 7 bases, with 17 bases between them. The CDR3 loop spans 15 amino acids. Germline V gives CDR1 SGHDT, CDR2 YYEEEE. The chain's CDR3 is CASTRTGWANSPLHF. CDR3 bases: TGTGCCAGCACCCGAACAGGGTGGGCAAATTCACCCCTCCACTTT.

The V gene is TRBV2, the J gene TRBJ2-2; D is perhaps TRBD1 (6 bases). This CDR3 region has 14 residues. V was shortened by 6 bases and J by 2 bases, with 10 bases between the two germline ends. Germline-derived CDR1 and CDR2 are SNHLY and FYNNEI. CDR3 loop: CASRGTSNTGELFF. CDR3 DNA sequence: TGTGCCAGCAGGGGGACATCTAACACCGGGGAGCTGTTTTTT.

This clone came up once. CDR3 bases: TGCGCCAGCAGCTTGGGCTTTTGGACAGGGTCTGGCTACACCTTC. Translated: CASSLGFWTGSGYTF. The rearrangement uses TRBV5-1 and TRBJ1-2, with 8 bases that match TRBD1. The CDR3 totals 15 residues. From germline, CDR1 is SGHRS and CDR2 YFSETQ. V lost 0 bases to trimming and J lost 7 bases; unmatched junction nucleotides: 8.

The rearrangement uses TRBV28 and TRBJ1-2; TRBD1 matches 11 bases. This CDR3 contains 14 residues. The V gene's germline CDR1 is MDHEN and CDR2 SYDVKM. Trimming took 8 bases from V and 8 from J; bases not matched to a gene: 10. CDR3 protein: CASERTGGPGGYTF. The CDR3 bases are TGTGCCAGCGAAAGGACAGGGGGCCCCGGGGGCTACACCTTC.

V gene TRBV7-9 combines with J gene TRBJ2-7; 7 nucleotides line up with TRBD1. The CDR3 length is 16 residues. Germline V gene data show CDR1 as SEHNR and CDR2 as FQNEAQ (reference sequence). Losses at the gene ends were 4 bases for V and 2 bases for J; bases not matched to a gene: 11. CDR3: CASSSPPGQTAYEQYF. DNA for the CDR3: TGTGCCAGCAGCTCACCGCCGGGACAGACCGCCTACGAGCAGTACTTC.

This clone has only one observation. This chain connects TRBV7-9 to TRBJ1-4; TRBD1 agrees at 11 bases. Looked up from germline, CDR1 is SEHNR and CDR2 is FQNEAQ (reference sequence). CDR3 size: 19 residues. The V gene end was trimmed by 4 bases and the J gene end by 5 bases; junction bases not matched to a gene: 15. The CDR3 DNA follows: TGTGCCAGCAGCTCCTCTACCCCCGGGACAGGGGGGACGAATGAAAAACTGTTTTTT. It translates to CASSSSTPGTGGTNEKLFF.

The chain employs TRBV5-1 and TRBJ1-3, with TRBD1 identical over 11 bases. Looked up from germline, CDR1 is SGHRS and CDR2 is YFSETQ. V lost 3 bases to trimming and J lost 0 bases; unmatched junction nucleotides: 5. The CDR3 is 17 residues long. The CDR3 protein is CASSSGTGGASGNTIYF. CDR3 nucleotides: TGCGCCAGCAGCTCAGGGACAGGGGGGGCCTCTGGAAACACCATATATTTT.

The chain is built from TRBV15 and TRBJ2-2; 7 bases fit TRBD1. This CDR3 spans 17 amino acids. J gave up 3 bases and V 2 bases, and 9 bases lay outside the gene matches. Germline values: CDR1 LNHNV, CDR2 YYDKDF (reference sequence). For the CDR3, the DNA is TGTGCCACCAGCAGATCAAACAGGGGCTCGCACACCGGGGAGCTGTTTTTT. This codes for CATSRSNRGSHTGELFF. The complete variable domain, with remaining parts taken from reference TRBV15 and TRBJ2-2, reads DAMVIQNPRYQVTQFGKPVTLSCSQTLNHNVMYWYQQKSSQAPKLLFHYYDKDFNNEADTPDNFQSRRPNTSFCFLDIRSPGLGDTAMYLCATSRSNRGSHTGELFFGEGSRLTVL.

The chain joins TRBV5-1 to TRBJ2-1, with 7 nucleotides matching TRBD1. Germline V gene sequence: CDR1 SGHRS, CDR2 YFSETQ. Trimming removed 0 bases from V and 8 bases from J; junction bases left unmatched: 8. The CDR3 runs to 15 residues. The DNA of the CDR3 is TGCGCCAGCAGCTTGGTAGAGGGGGCGTGGGATGAGCAGTTCTTC. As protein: CASSLVEGAWDEQFF.

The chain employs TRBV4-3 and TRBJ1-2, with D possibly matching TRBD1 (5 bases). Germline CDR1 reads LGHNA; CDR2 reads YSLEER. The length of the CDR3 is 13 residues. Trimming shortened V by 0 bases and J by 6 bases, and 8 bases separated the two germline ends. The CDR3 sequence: CASSQDRVHGYTF. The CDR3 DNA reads TGCGCCAGCAGCCAAGACAGGGTCCATGGCTACACCTTC.